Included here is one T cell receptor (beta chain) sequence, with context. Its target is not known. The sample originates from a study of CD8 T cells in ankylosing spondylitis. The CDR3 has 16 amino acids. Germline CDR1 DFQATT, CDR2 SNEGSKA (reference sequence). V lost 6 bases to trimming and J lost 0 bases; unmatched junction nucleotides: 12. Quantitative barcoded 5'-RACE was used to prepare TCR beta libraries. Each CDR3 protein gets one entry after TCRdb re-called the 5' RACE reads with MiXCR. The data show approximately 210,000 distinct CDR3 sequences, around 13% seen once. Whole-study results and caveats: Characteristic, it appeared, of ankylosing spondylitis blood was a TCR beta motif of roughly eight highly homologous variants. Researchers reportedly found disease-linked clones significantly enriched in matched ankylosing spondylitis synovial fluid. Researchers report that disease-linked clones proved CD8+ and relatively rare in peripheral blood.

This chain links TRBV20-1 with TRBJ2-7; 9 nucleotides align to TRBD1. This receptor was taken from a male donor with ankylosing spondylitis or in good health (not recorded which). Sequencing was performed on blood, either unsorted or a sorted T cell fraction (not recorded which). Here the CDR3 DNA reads TGCAGTGCGGATAAGTCCCGGGACAGGGACTCCTACGAGCAGTACTTC. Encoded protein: CSADKSRDRDSYEQYF.